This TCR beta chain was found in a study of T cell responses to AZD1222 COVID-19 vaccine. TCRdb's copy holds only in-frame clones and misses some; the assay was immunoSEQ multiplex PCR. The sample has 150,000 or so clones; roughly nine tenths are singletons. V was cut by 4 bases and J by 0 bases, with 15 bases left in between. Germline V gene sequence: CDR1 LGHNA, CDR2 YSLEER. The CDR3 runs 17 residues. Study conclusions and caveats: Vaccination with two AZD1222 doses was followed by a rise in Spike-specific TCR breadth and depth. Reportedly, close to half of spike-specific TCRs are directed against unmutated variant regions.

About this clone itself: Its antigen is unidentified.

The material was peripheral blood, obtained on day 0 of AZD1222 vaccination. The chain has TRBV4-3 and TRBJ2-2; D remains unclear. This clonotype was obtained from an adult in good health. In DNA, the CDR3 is TGCGCCAGCAGCCTCTCTCATGGTCCCTCGAACACCGGGGAGCTGTTTTTT. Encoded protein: CASSLSHGPSNTGELFF.